Following are 21 T cell receptor beta chains from one sample sequenced in a study of blood T cell repertoires in COVID-19. Some clones are missing from TCRdb's copy, which holds only in-frame ones; the method was immunoSEQ multiplex PCR. Among approximately 180,000 clones listed, roughly nine tenths were seen once. Input material: PBMCs or T cells enriched from blood (not recorded which). These receptors were collected from a human donor with acute COVID-19. The donor label of this sample is uncertain.

The V and J genes are TRBV20-1 and TRBJ1-2; D uncertain. Per the germline V gene, CDR1 is DFQATT and CDR2 is SNEGSKA (reference sequence). This CDR3 spans 11 amino acids. V was shortened by 6 bases and J by 5 bases, with 10 bases between the two germline ends. The CDR3 bases are TGCAGTGCCACCGACAATTATGGCTACACCTTC. This gives the protein CSATDNYGYTF.

The V call is TRBV19, the J call TRBJ1-1; TRBD1 aligns across 7 bases. Germline CDR1 LNHDA, CDR2 SQIVND (reference sequence). Losses at the gene ends were 0 bases for V and 0 bases for J; bases not matched to a gene: 7. This CDR3 is 17 amino acids long. The CDR3 DNA is TGTGCCAGTAGTATAGACGCGGCAGGGGGAGTGAACACTGAAGCTTTCTTT. Translating gives CASSIDAAGGVNTEAFF. The full variable domain, with the rest looked up from reference TRBV19 and TRBJ1-1, is DGGITQSPKYLFRKEGQNVTLSCEQNLNHDAMYWYRQDPGQGLRLIYYSQIVNDFQKGDIAEGYSVSREKKESFPLTVTSAQKNPTAFYLCASSIDAAGGVNTEAFFGQGTRLTVV.

This sequence joins TRBV3-1 (or the pseudogene TRBV3-2) and TRBJ1-1, with D maybe TRBD1 (5 bases). The V end was cut by 0 bases, the J end by 2 bases, with 13 bases between. Germline V gene sequence: CDR1 LGHDT, CDR2 YNNKEL (reference sequence). The CDR3 is made up of 16 amino acids. The CDR3 sequence: CASSQDGTGGNTEAFF. In nucleotides, the CDR3 is TGTGCCAGCAGCCAAGATGGGACGGGGGGTAACACTGAAGCTTTCTTT.

This clone has only a few counts. This chain links TRBV20-1 with TRBJ1-3; unclear D gene. The CDR3 spans 11 residues. Germline V gene lookup returns CDR1 DFQATT and CDR2 SNEGSKA (reference sequence). V was clipped by 2 bases and J by 6 bases, with 5 bases between them. The CDR3 sequence is CSARRSNTIYF. CDR3 coding DNA: TGCAGTGCTAGACGTTCAAACACCATATATTTT.

This clone was counted only a few times. The rearrangement links TRBV5-1 to TRBJ2-7, with TRBD1 matching over 10 bases. The V segment lost 4 bases and the J segment 2 bases; nucleotides outside the gene matches: 6. This CDR3 contains 15 residues. Germline CDR1 is SGHRS and CDR2 is YFSETQ. The DNA of the CDR3 is TGCGCCAGCAGCCCGGACAGGGGGGGAACCTACGAGCAGTACTTC. This gives the protein CASSPDRGGTYEQYF.

As for this clone: Within the sample, other DNA sequences also encode this same CDR3. The V call is TRBV7-3, the J call TRBJ2-3; 9 bases are shared with TRBD2. V was clipped by 4 bases and J by 4 bases; unmatched bases: 3. This CDR3 region has 14 residues. Germline CDR1 SGHTA, CDR2 FQGTGA. CDR3 DNA: TGTGCCAGCAGCTCGGGACTAGCAGCAGATACGCAGTATTTT. It codes for CASSSGLAADTQYF.

The gene calls are TRBV27 and TRBJ1-1; the match to TRBD1 covers 7 bases. Trimming at V came to 6 bases and at J to 4 bases, leaving 8 bases not matched to a gene. Germline loops: CDR1 MNHEY, CDR2 SMNVEV (reference sequence). This CDR3 is 14 amino acids long. The CDR3 protein is CASSRGQALTEAFF. The CDR3 bases are TGTGCCAGCAGCCGAGGACAGGCTCTCACTGAAGCTTTCTTT.

The chain joins TRBV7-3 to TRBJ2-7; 11 bases agree with TRBD1. V shed 6 bases, J shed 6 bases, and the junction held 10 bases outside the gene matches. The length of the CDR3 is 15 residues. Germline CDR1 reads SGHTA; CDR2 reads FQGTGA. The DNA of the CDR3 is TGTGCCAGCAGTCCCTCCGGGACAGGGGGTTCCGAGCAGTACTTC. Protein sequence: CASSPSGTGGSEQYF.

The J gene is TRBJ1-2, the V gene TRBV19; no clear D gene. CDR3 length: 14 amino acids. The germline V gene encodes CDR1 LNHDA and CDR2 SQIVND (reference sequence). Trimming took off 3 bases at V and 4 bases at J, with 12 bases between the two ends. As DNA, the CDR3 is TGTGCCAGTAGTATGCCTCGGGTTGGCTATGGCTACACCTTC. It yields the protein CASSMPRVGYGYTF.

The rearrangement links TRBV11-2 to TRBJ2-7; weak D call: TRBD2 (6 bases). V lost 5 bases and J lost 1, with 18 bases in between. Per germline, CDR1 SGHAT and CDR2 FQNNGV. This CDR3 is built from 16 residues. This CDR3 reads CASSPLRRVGSYEQYF. The CDR3 region has the DNA TGTGCCAGCAGCCCCCTCAGGAGGGTAGGATCCTACGAGCAGTACTTC.

The CDR3 here is CASSPDRDTYTF. In DNA form, the CDR3 reads TGTGCCAGCTCACCCGACAGGGATACCTACACCTTC. This chain connects TRBV18 to TRBJ1-2; 7 bases align to TRBD1. Germline CDR1 KGHSH, CDR2 LQKENI. The V gene end was trimmed by 3 bases and the J gene end by 10 bases; junction bases not matched to a gene: 5. This CDR3 has 12 residues.

The rearrangement links TRBV7-2 to TRBJ2-7, with D possibly matching TRBD1 (6 bases). Trimming stripped 8 bases from V and 3 bases from J, with 14 bases between. The CDR3 has 13 residues. Per germline, CDR1 SGHTA and CDR2 FQGNSA. The CDR3 DNA reads as TGTGCCAGCTATGCGGCAGGGGACTACGAGCAGTACTTC. The encoded protein is CASYAAGDYEQYF.

This rearrangement joins TRBV7-6 to TRBJ2-5; 11 bases agree with TRBD1. The CDR3 runs to 15 residues. Germline CDR1 SGHVS, CDR2 FNYEAQ. V shed 7 bases and J 2 bases; nucleotides not matched to a gene: 6. The DNA for the CDR3 is TGTGCCAGCAAGGTGGGACAGGGGGGACAAGAGACCCAGTACTTC. Translated, it gives CASKVGQGGQETQYF.

V gene TRBV7-8 combines with J gene TRBJ2-1; a weak D match, TRBD2 (5 bases). The V and J ends lost 3 bases and 6 bases respectively, with 9 bases between them. The germline V gene encodes CDR1 SGHVS and CDR2 FQNEAQ. CDR3 length: 13 residues. Here the CDR3 DNA reads TGTGCCAGCAGCTTTCAGCGGCCCAATGAGCAGTTCTTC. Its protein is CASSFQRPNEQFF.

This chain links TRBV24-1 with TRBJ2-3; TRBD2 matches at 9 bases. The germline V gene encodes CDR1 KGHDR and CDR2 SFDVKD. The CDR3 has 16 residues. The J segment lost 2 bases and the V segment lost 2 bases, leaving 4 bases of the junction unmatched. The CDR3 loop reads CATSDYGGGATDTQYF. The DNA for the CDR3 is TGTGCCACCAGTGATTACGGCGGGGGGGCCACAGATACGCAGTATTTT.

V gene TRBV4-1 combines with J gene TRBJ1-2; D may be TRBD1 (5 bases). This CDR3 contains 17 residues. V lost 0 bases and J 5 bases, leaving 19 bases between the germline ends. The germline CDR1 and CDR2 sequences are MGHRA and YSYEKL. The CDR3 sequence is CASSQEIPGLNLYGYTF. The DNA for the CDR3 is TGCGCCAGCAGCCAAGAGATCCCGGGACTGAACCTTTATGGCTACACCTTC.

The V and J genes are TRBV30 and TRBJ1-2, with D possibly being TRBD1 (5 bases). The CDR3 is 16 amino acids. The germline V gene encodes CDR1 GTSNPN and CDR2 SVGIG (reference sequence). Between the trimmed V and J ends, which lost 4 bases and 3 bases, there was a span of 21 bases. This chain's CDR3 is CAWTTTRGGKDYGYTF. In DNA form, the CDR3 reads TGTGCCTGGACTACTACCCGGGGGGGAAAAGACTATGGCTACACCTTC.

The chain combines TRBV19 with TRBJ1-1; D is perhaps TRBD1 (5 bases). CDR1 is LNHDA and CDR2 is SQIVND in the germline V gene (reference sequence). This CDR3 region has 15 residues. V lost 2 bases and J lost 4, with 14 bases in between. CDR3: CASSISRGGFTEAFF. The CDR3 DNA is TGTGCCAGTAGTATAAGCCGGGGGGGGTTCACTGAAGCTTTCTTT.

V usage is TRBV9 and J usage is TRBJ2-2, with TRBD2 matching 11 bases. CDR1 is SGDLS and CDR2 is YYNGEE in the germline V gene. The trim removed 2 bases at V and 8 bases at J, leaving 8 bases unmatched. This CDR3 comprises 16 residues. The CDR3, as DNA: TGTGCCAGCAGCGTTGGGACTAGCGGACTTGGGGGGGAGCTGTTTTTT. Amino acids: CASSVGTSGLGGELFF.

V gene TRBV2 combines with J gene TRBJ2-7, with TRBD1 matching 10 bases. In germline, CDR1 is SNHLY, CDR2 FYNNEI. After removal of 3 bases from V and 1 base from J, the junction contained 9 bases not matched to a gene. The CDR3 is 17 amino acids. The CDR3 DNA reads TGTGCCAGCAGTGAGGGCCGGTGGGACAGGGGATCCTACGAGCAGTACTTC. Residues: CASSEGRWDRGSYEQYF.

The rearrangement uses TRBV10-3 and TRBJ2-5; 9 nucleotides match TRBD2. V lost 3 bases, J lost 4 bases, and 12 bases stayed unmatched. CDR1 and CDR2 from the germline V gene are ENHRY and SYGVKD. This CDR3 has 17 amino acids. The CDR3 sequence is CAISDRAGTSTRETQYF. Here the CDR3 DNA reads TGTGCCATCAGTGATCGAGCCGGGACTAGCACTCGAGAGACCCAGTACTTC.